A single sample is the source of the 27 T cell receptor beta chains below, sequenced in a study of long-term antiretroviral therapy in people with HIV. An immunoSEQ assay, version v3.0, was performed at survey level. Clones were read by immunoSEQ multiplex PCR, and TCRdb kept only the in-frame ones, dropping some. The profile covers over 35,000 clones, with around 75% appearing a single time and roughly 4.9% taken by the ten largest. The source material was unsorted PBMCs, sampled 1.5 years after starting antiretroviral therapy. The receptors originated from a man between 18 and 29 years old with HIV.

The gene calls are TRBV28 and TRBJ1-5; D is unresolved. This CDR3 spans 14 amino acids. Germline CDR1 MDHEN, CDR2 SYDVKM. Trimming cost V 5 bases and J 0 bases, with 8 bases left between them. As DNA, the CDR3 is TGTGCCAGCAGTCTTACTTATAGCAATCAGCCCCAGCATTTT. It encodes CASSLTYSNQPQHF.

The rearrangement uses TRBV6-6 and TRBJ1-4; 12 nucleotides match TRBD1. There are 15 residues in the CDR3. The trim removed 6 bases at V and 7 bases at J, leaving 6 bases unmatched. Germline values: CDR1 MNHNY, CDR2 SVGAGI (reference sequence). CDR3 residues: CASSIPGQGAEKLFF. Here the CDR3 DNA reads TGTGCCAGCAGCATACCGGGACAGGGGGCTGAAAAACTGTTTTTT.

The chain links TRBV29-1 to TRBJ2-7; the match to TRBD2 covers 7 bases. Germline V gene data show CDR1 as SQVTM and CDR2 as ANQGSEA. The CDR3 covers 16 residues. The ends lost 1 base at V and 7 bases at J; junction bases unmatched: 16. The CDR3 DNA reads as TGCAGCGTTGAAGGAGGGCCTAGCGGAACCTCAGGAGAGCAGTACTTC. It is translated as CSVEGGPSGTSGEQYF.

The chain uses TRBV28 and TRBJ2-1, with 13 bases matching TRBD2. The CDR3 loop spans 13 amino acids. V trimming: 5 bases; J trimming: 12 bases; junction bases outside the gene matches: 4. Germline CDR1 MDHEN, CDR2 SYDVKM. The CDR3 sequence is CASSGGLAGRQFF. The DNA of the CDR3 is TGTGCCAGCAGTGGGGGACTAGCGGGACGGCAGTTCTTC.

The chain carries TRBV30 and TRBJ2-7; 8 positions match TRBD1. This CDR3 is built from 15 residues. Germline V gene lookup returns CDR1 GTSNPN and CDR2 SVGIG (reference sequence). Germline trimming cut 7 bases from V and 0 bases from J; bases unmatched to any gene: 11. CDR3 loop: CASQGDRKSSYEQYF. The DNA for the CDR3 is TGTGCCTCGCAAGGGGACAGGAAGAGCTCCTACGAGCAGTACTTC.

This clone was detected once. The gene calls are TRBV7-2 and TRBJ2-6; D tentatively fits TRBD1 or TRBD2 (5 bases each). Between the trimmed V and J ends, which lost 3 bases and 4 bases, there was a span of 10 bases. The CDR3 has 15 residues. CDR1 is SGHTA, CDR2 FQGNSA, per germline. The CDR3 spells CASSLRGTGANVLTF. CDR3 nucleotide sequence: TGTGCCAGCAGCTTGAGAGGGACGGGGGCCAACGTCCTGACTTTC. Full variable domain (rest looked up from reference TRBV7-2 and TRBJ2-6): GAGVSQSPSNKVTEKGKDVELRCDPISGHTALYWYRQSLGQGLEFLIYFQGNSAPDKSGLPSDRFSAERTGGSVSTLTIQRTQQEDSAVYLCASSLRGTGANVLTFGAGSRLTVL.

The V gene is TRBV19, the J gene TRBJ2-1; 10 nucleotides align to TRBD2. Germline lookup yields CDR1 LNHDA and CDR2 SQIVND (reference sequence). V dropped 7 bases and J dropped 7; count of bases not matched to a gene: 7. This CDR3 comprises 14 residues. The CDR3 region is CASKGRAGGNEQFF. As DNA, the CDR3 is TGTGCCAGTAAAGGTCGAGCGGGAGGGAATGAGCAGTTCTTC.

This chain joins TRBV7-9 and TRBJ1-1; no clear D. The CDR3 length is 12 residues. Germline V gene data show CDR1 as SEHNR and CDR2 as FQNEAQ (reference sequence). V dropped 2 bases and J dropped 0 bases, with 1 base sitting between them. The CDR3, as DNA: TGTGCCAGCAGCTTAATGAACACTGAAGCTTTCTTT. It encodes CASSLMNTEAFF.

The chain has TRBV7-9 and TRBJ2-5; the match to TRBD1 covers 12 bases. The CDR3 is 16 amino acids. V shed 0 bases, J shed 4 bases, and the junction held 3 bases outside the gene matches. Germline loops: CDR1 SEHNR, CDR2 FQNEAQ (reference sequence). CDR3 region: CASSLAGTGGGETQYF. DNA of the CDR3: TGTGCCAGCAGCTTAGCCGGGACAGGGGGCGGAGAGACCCAGTACTTC.

V usage is TRBV14 and J usage is TRBJ2-3, with TRBD1 as a possible D gene (5 bases). The CDR3 sequence is 16 residues long. Germline assignment: CDR1 SGHDN and CDR2 FVKESK. V lost 4 bases and J 0 bases, leaving 14 bases between the germline ends. CDR3 in amino acids: CASSLRAGPSTDTQYF. In DNA form, the CDR3 reads TGTGCCAGCAGCCTAAGGGCAGGGCCTAGCACAGATACGCAGTATTTT.

This chain's CDR3 is CASSQDRPVLVNTEAFF. CDR3 nucleotides: TGCGCCAGCAGCCAAGACCGGCCCGTTCTCGTGAACACTGAAGCTTTCTTT. This sequence joins TRBV4-1 and TRBJ1-1; unclear D gene. The CDR3 length is 17 residues. The V gene's germline CDR1 is MGHRA and CDR2 YSYEKL. Trimming took off 0 bases at V and 0 bases at J, with 14 bases between the two ends.

This chain joins TRBV7-2 and TRBJ2-1; 8 bases map to TRBD2. CDR1 and CDR2 from the germline V gene are SGHTA and FQGNSA. This CDR3 contains 14 residues. V gave up 4 bases and J gave up 6 bases; unmatched junction bases: 5. CDR3 in amino acids: CASSSSAGANEQFF. As DNA, the CDR3 is TGTGCCAGCAGCTCCTCAGCGGGAGCCAATGAGCAGTTCTTC.

This rearrangement joins TRBV19 to TRBJ2-2; D is perhaps TRBD2 (5 bases). This CDR3 region has 12 residues. Germline V gives CDR1 LNHDA, CDR2 SQIVND (reference sequence). Deletions cut 5 bases from V and 11 bases from J, with 12 bases between. DNA of the CDR3: TGTGCCAGTAGTCCCCCGGGAATTGAGCTGTTTTTT. Amino acid sequence: CASSPPGIELFF.

This clone has only one observation. The genes are TRBV5-8 and TRBJ1-5; no definite D call. V lost 3 bases, J lost 0 bases, and 13 bases lay in between. Germline V gene lookup returns CDR1 SGHTS and CDR2 YDEGEE. The CDR3 sequence is 16 residues long. DNA of the CDR3: TGTGCCAGCAGCTCATTTCCCTCTCGTAGCAATCAGCCCCAGCATTTT. Translating gives CASSSFPSRSNQPQHF. Based on the CDR3 plus reference TRBV5-8 and TRBJ1-5, the full variable domain is EAGVTQSPTHLIKTRGQQATLRCSPISGHTSVYWYQQALGLGLQFLLWYDEGEERNRGNFPPRFSGRQFPNYSSELNVNALELEDSALYLCASSSFPSRSNQPQHFGDGTRLSIL.

The CDR3 DNA reads TGTGCCAGCAGCGTAAAACAGGGGAAGTACACAGATACGCAGTATTTT. Translating gives CASSVKQGKYTDTQYF. The rearrangement uses TRBV9 and TRBJ2-3; 7 bases match TRBD1. The CDR3 runs 16 residues. The junction had 7 bases not matched to a gene; V was cut back by 1 base and J by 2 bases. From germline, CDR1 is SGDLS and CDR2 YYNGEE.

CDR3 in amino acids: CSVEGEEYNEQFF. The CDR3 DNA follows: TGCAGCGTTGAAGGTGAGGAGTACAATGAGCAGTTCTTC. This chain links TRBV29-1 with TRBJ2-1, with D unclear. The CDR3 spans 13 residues. V lost 1 base and J lost 4, with 8 bases in between. Germline V gene data show CDR1 as SQVTM and CDR2 as ANQGSEA.

This clone was seen a single time. The chain combines TRBV5-4 with TRBJ2-7; TRBD2 aligns across 10 bases. Germline assignment: CDR1 SGHNT and CDR2 YYREEE (reference sequence). The V gene end was trimmed by 7 bases and the J gene end by 5 bases; junction bases not matched to a gene: 12. The CDR3 runs 15 residues. The CDR3 DNA sequence: TGTGCCAGCTCCTACCGGGGGCTAGCGGGAGACGAGCAGTACTTC. This sequence encodes CASSYRGLAGDEQYF.

The chain links TRBV15 to TRBJ1-5; D is uncertain. V dropped 3 bases and J dropped 3 bases, with 12 bases sitting between them. From germline, CDR1 is LNHNV and CDR2 YYDKDF (reference sequence). The CDR3 spans 15 residues. CDR3 sequence reads: CATSSALRINQPQHF. The CDR3 DNA reads as TGTGCCACCAGCAGTGCTTTGAGGATCAATCAGCCCCAGCATTTT.

V gene TRBV19 combines with J gene TRBJ1-5; D may be TRBD1 (6 bases). Trimming took 2 bases from V and 7 from J, leaving 12 bases between them. There are 14 residues in the CDR3. Germline assignment: CDR1 LNHDA and CDR2 SQIVND (reference sequence). The CDR3 DNA sequence: TGTGCCAGTAGTATATGGCAGACAGGCCAGCCCCAGCATTTT. It yields the protein CASSIWQTGQPQHF.

This chain links TRBV28 with TRBJ2-3; a possible D gene is TRBD1 (6 bases). The CDR3 totals 15 residues. CDR1 and CDR2 from the germline V gene are MDHEN and SYDVKM. V was clipped by 2 bases and J by 2 bases, with 11 bases between them. As DNA, the CDR3 is TGTGCCAGCAGTTTAATGGGGGCCTACACAGATACGCAGTATTTT. Translating it yields CASSLMGAYTDTQYF.

The chain uses TRBV19 and TRBJ1-2, with TRBD1 as a possible D gene (5 bases). This CDR3 comprises 12 residues. Trimming removed 5 bases from V and 6 bases from J, with 10 bases in between. Looked up from germline, CDR1 is LNHDA and CDR2 is SQIVND (reference sequence). The CDR3 DNA reads as TGTGCCAGTAGTCCTCGGGGGGATGGCTACACCTTC. Translation: CASSPRGDGYTF.

This chain connects TRBV7-8 to TRBJ2-7; either TRBD1 or TRBD2 may supply D (5 bases each). The V end lost 5 bases, the J end lost 2 bases, and 10 bases lay between the germline ends. The CDR3 consists of 13 residues. Germline V gene data show CDR1 as SGHVS and CDR2 as FQNEAQ. The CDR3 loop is CASSPGRTYEQYF. The CDR3 nucleotides read TGTGCCAGCAGCCCGGGACGGACCTACGAGCAGTACTTC.

The rearrangement links TRBV7-9 to TRBJ2-1; no definite D call. The CDR3 loop spans 14 amino acids. In germline, CDR1 is SEHNR, CDR2 FQNEAQ (reference sequence). Trimming took 3 bases from V and 5 from J, leaving 11 bases between them. The CDR3 coding sequence is TGTGCCAGCAGCTTGGTGGCCGGTAACAATGAGCAGTTCTTC. Its protein is CASSLVAGNNEQFF.

The chain recombines TRBV23-1 with TRBJ2-3; D possibly corresponds to TRBD2 (5 bases). TRBV23-1 is an ORF; its function is uncertain. V was pared by 1 base and J by 0 bases, with 29 bases between. This CDR3 has 22 amino acids. The CDR3 region is CASSQYFGVSDEVKASTDTQYF. The CDR3 nucleotides are TGCGCCAGCAGTCAATATTTCGGGGTTTCCGACGAAGTAAAAGCTAGCACAGATACGCAGTATTTT.

This chain uses TRBV28 with TRBJ2-7; 8 positions agree with TRBD2. The germline V gene encodes CDR1 MDHEN and CDR2 SYDVKM. V was pared by 5 bases and J by 9 bases, with 12 bases of the junction left unmatched. There are 14 residues in the CDR3. The CDR3 bases are TGTGCCAGCAGTCTCGACAGCGGGAGACTCCGGCAGTACTTC. This translates into CASSLDSGRLRQYF.

The CDR3 here is CASSWTGSSYNEQFF. The CDR3 coding sequence is TGTGCCAGCAGCTGGACAGGGAGCTCCTACAATGAGCAGTTCTTC. The rearrangement joins TRBV7-8 to TRBJ2-1; 8 nucleotides agree with TRBD1. Germline V gene data show CDR1 as SGHVS and CDR2 as FQNEAQ. The V gene end was trimmed by 4 bases and the J gene end by 0 bases; junction bases not matched to a gene: 2. This CDR3 region has 15 residues.

This chain connects TRBV5-1 to TRBJ1-3; D gene uncertain. The V gene's germline CDR1 is SGHRS and CDR2 YFSETQ. CDR3 size: 17 residues. The V gene lost 1 base and the J gene lost 0 bases, with 14 bases spanning the gap. The CDR3 DNA reads as TGCGCCAGCAGCTTGTTATCCGGTCCTAGCTCTGGAAACACCATATATTTT. This codes for CASSLLSGPSSGNTIYF.